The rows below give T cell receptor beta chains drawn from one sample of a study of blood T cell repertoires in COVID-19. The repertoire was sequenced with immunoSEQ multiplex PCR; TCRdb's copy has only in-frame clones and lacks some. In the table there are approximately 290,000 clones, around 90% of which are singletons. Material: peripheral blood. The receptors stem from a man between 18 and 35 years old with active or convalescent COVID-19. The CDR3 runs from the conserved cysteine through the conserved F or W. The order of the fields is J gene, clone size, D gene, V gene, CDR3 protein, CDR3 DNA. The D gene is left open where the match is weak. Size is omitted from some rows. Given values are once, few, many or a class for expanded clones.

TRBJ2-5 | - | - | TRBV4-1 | CASSQDQGRQETQYF | TGCGCCAGCAGCCAAGATCAGGGCCGTCAAGAGACCCAGTACTTC
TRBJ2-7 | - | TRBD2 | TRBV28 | CASSNWTSGFYEQYF | TGTGCCAGCAGTAACTGGACTAGCGGGTTCTACGAGCAGTACTTC
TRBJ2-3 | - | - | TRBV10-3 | CAISAQGRNRRDTQYF | TGTGCCATCAGTGCTCAAGGGAGGAATCGCCGAGATACGCAGTATTTT
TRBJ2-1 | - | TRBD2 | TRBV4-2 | CASSQGTLTSGRAEQFF | TGTGCCAGCAGCCAGGGAACATTGACTAGCGGGAGGGCCGAGCAGTTCTTC
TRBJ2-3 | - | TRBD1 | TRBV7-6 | CASSTRQGAADTQYF | TGTGCCAGCAGCACCCGACAGGGGGCCGCAGATACGCAGTATTTT
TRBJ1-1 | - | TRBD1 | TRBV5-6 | CASSLLRAGGNTGTEAFF | TGTGCCAGCAGCTTGTTGCGGGCAGGGGGCAATACTGGCACTGAAGCTTTCTTT
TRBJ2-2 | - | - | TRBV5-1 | CASRKGTSSTGELFF | TGCGCCAGCAGAAAAGGGACATCAAGCACCGGGGAGCTGTTTTTT
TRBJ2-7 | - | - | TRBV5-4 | CASSQKTGSYEQYF | TGTGCCAGCAGCCAAAAGACGGGCTCCTACGAGCAGTACTTC
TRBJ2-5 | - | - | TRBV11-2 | CASSRSGAETQYF | TGTGCCAGCAGCCGCAGCGGTGCAGAGACCCAGTACTTC
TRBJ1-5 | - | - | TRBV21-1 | CASSAGTGDGQPQHF | TGTGCCAGCAGCGCGGGGACAGGGGATGGACAGCCCCAGCATTTT
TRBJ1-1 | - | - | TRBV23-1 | CASSLRRELKRRVELNTEAFF | TGCGCCAGCAGTCTGCGACGGGAACTCAAAAGACGTGTAGAGCTGAACACTGAAGCTTTCTTT
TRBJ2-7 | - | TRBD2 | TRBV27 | CASSSTSAYEQYF | TGTGCCAGCAGCTCGACTAGCGCCTACGAGCAGTACTTC
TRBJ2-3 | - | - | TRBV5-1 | CASSPQSVWEDTQYF | TGCGCCAGCAGCCCACAATCTGTTTGGGAGGATACGCAGTATTTT
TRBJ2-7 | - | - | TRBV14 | CASSQARGVGGLYEQYF | TGTGCCAGCAGCCAAGCCCGTGGTGTGGGGGGGCTCTACGAGCAGTACTTC
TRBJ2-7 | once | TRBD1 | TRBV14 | CASSHPPGQGRLDEQYF | TGTGCCAGCAGCCACCCACCTGGACAGGGCCGTTTGGACGAGCAGTACTTC
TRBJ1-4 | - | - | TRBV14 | CASSRRMNEKLFF | TGTGCCAGCAGCCGGCGGATGAATGAAAAACTGTTTTTT
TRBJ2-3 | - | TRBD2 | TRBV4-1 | CASSQVPGTKTDTQYF | TGCGCCAGCAGCCAAGTTCCAGGGACTAAGACAGATACGCAGTATTTT
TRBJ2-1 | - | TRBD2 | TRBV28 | CASRGLAGWNEQFF | TGTGCCAGCAGGGGACTAGCGGGTTGGAATGAGCAGTTCTTC
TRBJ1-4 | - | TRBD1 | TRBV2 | CASRTGTANEKLFF | TGTGCCAGCAGAACCGGGACAGCTAATGAAAAACTGTTTTTT
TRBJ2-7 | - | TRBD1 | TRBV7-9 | CASSLGGGGYEQYF | TGTGCCAGCAGCTTAGGAGGGGGCGGATACGAGCAGTACTTC